These 2 T cell receptor beta chains were all obtained from the same sample, sequenced in a study of Ad26.COV2.S vaccination and SARS-CoV-2 variants. Specified treatment: 19 received Ad26.COV2.S at low or high dose, single or two shots; about 5 received placebo; per-sample allocation not given. Samples were taken on day 63 after the first vaccine or placebo injection. Here immunoSEQ multiplex PCR was the method, and the copy in TCRdb shows in-frame clones only, minus some. The profile shows hundreds of thousands of clones, roughly nine tenths of them singletons. The specimen comprised peripheral blood, sampled in a trial of Ad26.COV2.S vaccine versus placebo. These receptors were taken from a person between 18 and 65 years old who received the Ad26.COV2.S COVID-19 vaccine or a placebo.

The V and J genes are TRBV19 and TRBJ1-5; D remains unclear. The CDR3 consists of 15 residues. CDR1 LNHDA and CDR2 SQIVND come from the germline V gene (reference sequence). V dropped 3 bases and J dropped 2 bases, with 11 bases sitting between them. The CDR3 protein is CASSMTKHRNQPQHF. DNA of the CDR3: TGTGCCAGTAGTATGACGAAGCACCGCAATCAGCCCCAGCATTTT.

The rearrangement uses TRBV18 and TRBJ2-7; 9 nucleotides line up with TRBD1. Germline CDR1 KGHSH, CDR2 LQKENI. The CDR3 extends over 15 amino acids. The trim removed 2 bases at V and 4 bases at J, leaving 6 bases unmatched. The CDR3 DNA reads TGTGCCAGCTCACCATTACAGGGGGCGAATTACGAGCAGTACTTC. This encodes CASSPLQGANYEQYF.